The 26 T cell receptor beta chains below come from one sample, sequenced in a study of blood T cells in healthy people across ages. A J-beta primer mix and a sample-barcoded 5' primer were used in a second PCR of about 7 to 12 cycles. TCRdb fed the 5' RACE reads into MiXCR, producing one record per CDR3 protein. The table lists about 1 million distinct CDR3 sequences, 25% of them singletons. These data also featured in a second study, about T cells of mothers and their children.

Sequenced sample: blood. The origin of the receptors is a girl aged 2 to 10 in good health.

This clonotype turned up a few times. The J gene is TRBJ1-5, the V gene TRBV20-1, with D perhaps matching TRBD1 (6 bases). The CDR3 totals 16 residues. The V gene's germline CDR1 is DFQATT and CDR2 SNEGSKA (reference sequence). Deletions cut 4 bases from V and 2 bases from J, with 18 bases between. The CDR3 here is CSATISGVEGNQPQHF. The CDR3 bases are TGCAGTGCTACCATCTCAGGGGTTGAGGGCAATCAGCCCCAGCATTTT.

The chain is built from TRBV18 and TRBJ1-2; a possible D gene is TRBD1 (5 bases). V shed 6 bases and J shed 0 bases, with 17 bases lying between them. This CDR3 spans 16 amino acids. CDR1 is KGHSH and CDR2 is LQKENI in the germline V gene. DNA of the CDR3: TGTGCCAGCTCGGCATTGGGGACTTCCTCTAACTATGGCTACACCTTC. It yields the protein CASSALGTSSNYGYTF.

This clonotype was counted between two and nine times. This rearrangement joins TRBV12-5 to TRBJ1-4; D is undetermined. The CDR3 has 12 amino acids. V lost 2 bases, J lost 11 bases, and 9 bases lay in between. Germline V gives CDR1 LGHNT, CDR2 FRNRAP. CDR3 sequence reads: CASGLNADKLFF. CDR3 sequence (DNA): TGTGCTAGTGGTTTGAATGCGGACAAACTGTTTTTT.

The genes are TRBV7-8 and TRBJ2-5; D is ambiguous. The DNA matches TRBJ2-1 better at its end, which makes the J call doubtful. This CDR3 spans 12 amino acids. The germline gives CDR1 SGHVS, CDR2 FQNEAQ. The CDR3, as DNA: TGTGCCAGCAGCTGGCCAGGCGGTGAGCAGTTCTTC. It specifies CASSWPGGEQFF.

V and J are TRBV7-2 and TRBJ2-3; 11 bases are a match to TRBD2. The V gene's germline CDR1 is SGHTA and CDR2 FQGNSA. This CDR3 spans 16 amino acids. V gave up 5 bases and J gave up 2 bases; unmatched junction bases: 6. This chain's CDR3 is CASSPLAGGYTDTQYF. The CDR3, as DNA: TGTGCCAGCAGCCCCTTAGCGGGGGGGTACACAGATACGCAGTATTTT. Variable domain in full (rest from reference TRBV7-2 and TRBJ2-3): GAGVSQSPSNKVTEKGKDVELRCDPISGHTALYWYRQSLGQGLEFLIYFQGNSAPDKSGLPSDRFSAERTGGSVSTLTIQRTQQEDSAVYLCASSPLAGGYTDTQYFGPGTRLTVL.

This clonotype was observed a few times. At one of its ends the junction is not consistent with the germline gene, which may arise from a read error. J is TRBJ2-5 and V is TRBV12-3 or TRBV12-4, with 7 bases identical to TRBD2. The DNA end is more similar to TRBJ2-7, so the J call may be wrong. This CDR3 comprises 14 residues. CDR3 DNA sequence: TGTGCCAGCGGTTTGGGAGGGACCCCCTACGAGCAGTACTTC. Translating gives CASGLGGTPYEQYF.

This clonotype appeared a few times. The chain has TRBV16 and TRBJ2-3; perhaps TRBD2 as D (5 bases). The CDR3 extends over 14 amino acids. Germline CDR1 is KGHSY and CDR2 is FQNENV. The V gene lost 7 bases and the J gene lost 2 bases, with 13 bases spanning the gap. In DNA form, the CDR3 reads TGTGCCAGCACCCTTAGCGCAACCACAGATACGCAGTATTTT. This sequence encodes CASTLSATTDTQYF.

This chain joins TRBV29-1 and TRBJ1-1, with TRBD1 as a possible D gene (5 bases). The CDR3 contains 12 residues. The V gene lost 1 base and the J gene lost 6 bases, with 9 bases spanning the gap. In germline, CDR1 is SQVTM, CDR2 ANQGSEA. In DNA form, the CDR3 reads TGCAGCGTTGAAGTTTCGGGGGCTGAAGCTTTCTTT. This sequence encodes CSVEVSGAEAFF.

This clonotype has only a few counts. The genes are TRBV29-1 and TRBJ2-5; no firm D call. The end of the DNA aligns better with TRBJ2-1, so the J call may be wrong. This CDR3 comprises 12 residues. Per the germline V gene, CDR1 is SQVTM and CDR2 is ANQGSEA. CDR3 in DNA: TGCAGCGTTGAGGATTATGTGAATGAGCAGTTCTTC. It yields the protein CSVEDYVNEQFF.

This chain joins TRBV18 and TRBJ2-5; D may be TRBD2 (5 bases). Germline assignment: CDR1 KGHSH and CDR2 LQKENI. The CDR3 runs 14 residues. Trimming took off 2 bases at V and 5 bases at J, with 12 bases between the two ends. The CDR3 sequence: CASSPMGSVETQYF. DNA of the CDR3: TGTGCCAGCTCACCAATGGGTAGCGTTGAGACCCAGTACTTC.

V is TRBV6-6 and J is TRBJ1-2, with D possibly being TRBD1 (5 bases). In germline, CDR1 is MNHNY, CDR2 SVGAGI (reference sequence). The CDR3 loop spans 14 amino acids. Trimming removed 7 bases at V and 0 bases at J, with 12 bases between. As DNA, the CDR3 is TGTGCCAGCACCTTGACAGCAGCTAACTATGGCTACACCTTC. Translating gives CASTLTAANYGYTF.

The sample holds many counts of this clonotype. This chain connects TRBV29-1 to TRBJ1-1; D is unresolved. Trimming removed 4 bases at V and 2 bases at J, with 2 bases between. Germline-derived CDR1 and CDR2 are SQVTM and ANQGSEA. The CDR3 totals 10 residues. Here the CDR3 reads CSVVNTEAFF. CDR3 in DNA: TGCAGCGTTGTTAACACTGAAGCTTTCTTT.

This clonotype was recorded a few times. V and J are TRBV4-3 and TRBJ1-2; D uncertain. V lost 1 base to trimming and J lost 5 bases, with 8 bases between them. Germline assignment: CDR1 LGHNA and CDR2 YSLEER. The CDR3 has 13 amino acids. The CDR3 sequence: CASSQGRSYGYTF. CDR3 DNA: TGCGCCAGCAGCCAAGGGAGGAGTTATGGCTACACCTTC.

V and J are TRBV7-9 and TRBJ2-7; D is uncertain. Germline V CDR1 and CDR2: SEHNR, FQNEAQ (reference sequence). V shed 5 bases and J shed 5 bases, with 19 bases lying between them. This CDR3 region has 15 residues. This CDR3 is CASSPAGPHYDEQYF. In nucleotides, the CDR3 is TGTGCCAGCAGCCCGGCCGGGCCCCATTACGACGAGCAGTACTTC.

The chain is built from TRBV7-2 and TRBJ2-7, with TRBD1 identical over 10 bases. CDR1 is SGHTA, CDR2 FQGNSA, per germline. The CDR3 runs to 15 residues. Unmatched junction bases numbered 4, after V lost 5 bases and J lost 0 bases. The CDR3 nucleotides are TGTGCCAGCAGCCCGACAGGGGGCCTCTCCTACGAGCAGTACTTC. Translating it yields CASSPTGGLSYEQYF.

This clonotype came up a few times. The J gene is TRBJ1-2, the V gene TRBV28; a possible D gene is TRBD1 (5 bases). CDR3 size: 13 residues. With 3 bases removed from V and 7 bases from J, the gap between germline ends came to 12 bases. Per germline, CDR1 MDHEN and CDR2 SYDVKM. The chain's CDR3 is CASSFVGVVGYTF. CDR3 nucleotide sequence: TGTGCCAGCAGTTTTGTGGGGGTCGTTGGCTACACCTTC.

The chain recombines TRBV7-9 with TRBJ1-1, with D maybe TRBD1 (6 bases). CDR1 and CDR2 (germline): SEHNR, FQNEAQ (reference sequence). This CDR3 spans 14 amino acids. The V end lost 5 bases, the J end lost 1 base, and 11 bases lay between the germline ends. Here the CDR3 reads CASSHRDKNTEAFF. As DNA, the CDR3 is TGTGCCAGCAGCCACCGGGACAAGAACACTGAAGCTTTCTTT.

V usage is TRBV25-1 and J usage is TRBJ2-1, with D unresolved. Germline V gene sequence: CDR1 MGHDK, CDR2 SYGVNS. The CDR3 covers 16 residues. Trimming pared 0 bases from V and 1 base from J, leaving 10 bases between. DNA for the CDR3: TGTGCCAGCAGTGAATACGAAGCTTCATCCTACAATGAGCAGTTCTTC. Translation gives CASSEYEASSYNEQFF.

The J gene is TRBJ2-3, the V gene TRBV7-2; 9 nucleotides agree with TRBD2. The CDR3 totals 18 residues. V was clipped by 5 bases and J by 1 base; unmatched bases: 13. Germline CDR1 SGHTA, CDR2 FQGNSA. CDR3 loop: CASSLLTSGEAGTDTQYF. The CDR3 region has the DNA TGTGCCAGCAGCCTCCTGACTAGCGGAGAGGCTGGCACAGATACGCAGTATTTT.

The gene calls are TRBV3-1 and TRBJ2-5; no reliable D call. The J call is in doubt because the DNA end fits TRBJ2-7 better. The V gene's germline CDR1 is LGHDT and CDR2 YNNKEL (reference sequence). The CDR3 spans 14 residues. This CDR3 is CASSQHDGTYEQYF. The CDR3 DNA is TGTGCCAGCAGCCAGCATGACGGTACCTACGAGCAGTACTTC.

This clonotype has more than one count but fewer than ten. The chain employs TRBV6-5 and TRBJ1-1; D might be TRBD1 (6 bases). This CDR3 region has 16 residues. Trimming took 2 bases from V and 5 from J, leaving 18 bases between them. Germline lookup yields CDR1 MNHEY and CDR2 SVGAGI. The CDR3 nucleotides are TGTGCCAGCAGTTACACCCTGGCGGGGGCGCAAACTGAAGCTTTCTTT. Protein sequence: CASSYTLAGAQTEAFF.

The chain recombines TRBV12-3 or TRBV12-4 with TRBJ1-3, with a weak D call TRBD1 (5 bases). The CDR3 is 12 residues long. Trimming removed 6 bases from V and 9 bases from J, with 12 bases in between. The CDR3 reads CASSPGGSTIYF. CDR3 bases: TGTGCCAGCAGCCCCGGGGGGAGCACCATATATTTT.

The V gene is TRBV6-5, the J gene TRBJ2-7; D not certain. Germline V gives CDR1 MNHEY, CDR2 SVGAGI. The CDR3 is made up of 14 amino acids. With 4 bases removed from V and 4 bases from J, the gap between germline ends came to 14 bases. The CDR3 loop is CASSFSGLAYEQYF. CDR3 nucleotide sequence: TGTGCCAGCAGTTTTTCCGGGCTCGCATACGAGCAGTACTTC.

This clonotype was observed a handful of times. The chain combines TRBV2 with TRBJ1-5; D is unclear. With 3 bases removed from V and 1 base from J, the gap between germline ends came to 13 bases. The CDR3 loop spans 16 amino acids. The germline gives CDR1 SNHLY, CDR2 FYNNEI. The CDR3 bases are TGTGCCAGCAGTGAGTTATGGGGAGAAAGCAATCAGCCCCAGCATTTT. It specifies CASSELWGESNQPQHF. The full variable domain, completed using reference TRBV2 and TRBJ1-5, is EPEVTQTPSHQVTQMGQEVILRCVPISNHLYFYWYRQILGQKVEFLVSFYNNEISEKSEIFDDQFSVERPDGSNFTLKIRSTKLEDSAMYFCASSELWGESNQPQHFGDGTRLSIL.

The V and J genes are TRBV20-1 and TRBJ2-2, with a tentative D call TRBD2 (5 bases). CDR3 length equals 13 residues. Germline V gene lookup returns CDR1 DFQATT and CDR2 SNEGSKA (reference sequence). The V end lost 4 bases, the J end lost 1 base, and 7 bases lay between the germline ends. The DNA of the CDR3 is TGCAGTGCTAAGGCGGGGAACACCGGGGAGCTGTTTTTT. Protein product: CSAKAGNTGELFF.

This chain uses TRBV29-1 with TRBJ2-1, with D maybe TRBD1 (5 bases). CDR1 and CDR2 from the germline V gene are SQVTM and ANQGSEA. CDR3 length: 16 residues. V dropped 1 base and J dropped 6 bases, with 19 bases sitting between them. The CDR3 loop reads CSVEGGQPTILNEQFF. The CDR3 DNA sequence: TGCAGCGTTGAAGGGGGCCAGCCCACCATTCTCAATGAGCAGTTCTTC.